This T cell receptor (beta chain) is drawn from a study of cytomegalovirus exposure and HLA in healthy donors. The CDR3 length is 14 residues. V was clipped by 5 bases and J by 4 bases; unmatched bases: 1. The germline gives CDR1 SGHRS, CDR2 YFSETQ. The PCR had 60 Vbeta and 13 Jbeta primers. The assay was immunoSEQ multiplex PCR, and TCRdb's table has in-frame clones only and misses some. The sample has about 150,000 clones; approximately 79% are singletons. This TCR derives from a man aged 35-49 years in good health and CMV-seropositive. The chain is built from TRBV5-1 and TRBJ2-1, with 12 bases lining up with TRBD2. The sequencing input was PBMCs. This chain's CDR3 is CASRLAGGYNEQFF. The CDR3, as DNA: TGCGCCAGCAGGCTAGCGGGAGGGTACAATGAGCAGTTCTTC.